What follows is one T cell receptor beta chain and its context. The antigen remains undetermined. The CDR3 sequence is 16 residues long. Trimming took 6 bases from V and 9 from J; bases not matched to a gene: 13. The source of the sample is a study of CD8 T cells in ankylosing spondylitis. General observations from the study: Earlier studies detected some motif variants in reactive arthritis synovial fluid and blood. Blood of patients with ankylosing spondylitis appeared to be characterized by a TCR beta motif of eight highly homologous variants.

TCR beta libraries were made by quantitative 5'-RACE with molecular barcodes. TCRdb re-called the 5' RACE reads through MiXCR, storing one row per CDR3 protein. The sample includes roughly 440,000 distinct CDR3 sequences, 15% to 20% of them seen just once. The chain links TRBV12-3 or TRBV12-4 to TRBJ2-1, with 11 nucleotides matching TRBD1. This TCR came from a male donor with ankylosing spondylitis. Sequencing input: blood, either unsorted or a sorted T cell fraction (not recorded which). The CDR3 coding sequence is TGTGCCAGCAGGCCCAGTGGGGACAGGGGGTCCAGTGAGCAGTTCTTC. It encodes CASRPSGDRGSSEQFF.